The clone carrying this T cell receptor (beta chain) came up many times. Its antigen is undetermined. Some clones are missing from TCRdb's copy, which holds only in-frame ones; the method was immunoSEQ multiplex PCR. The sample was found to contain over 15,000 clones, and every one recurs. This sample was taken from a study of T cells after posttransplantation cyclophosphamide. Germline lookup yields CDR1 ENHRY and CDR2 SYGVKD. Trimming took 9 bases from V and 4 from J; bases not matched to a gene: 9. CDR3 size: 14 residues. Regarding the study as a whole: TRB overlap between skin or GI tissue T cells and blood was limited. Donor-recipient repertoire similarity was low at 1-2 months, rising over year one.

Cyclophosphamide on days +3 and +4 followed busulfan-fludarabine conditioning and a marrow graft. This chain uses TRBV10-3 with TRBJ1-5, with 7 bases aligning to TRBD1. Source: PBMCs, taken after allogeneic stem cell transplant with posttransplant cyclophosphamide. The sequence was obtained from a female patient between 25 and 45 years old who received an allogeneic stem cell transplant from a related donor, was CMV-positive, and had no GVHD. The graft donor may have contributed some T cells. The CDR3 coding sequence is TGTGCCATAGCAGACAGGGCCCTTAATCAGCCCCAGCATTTT. As protein: CAIADRALNQPQHF.